This T cell receptor beta chain was sequenced during a study of T cell responses to AZD1222 COVID-19 vaccine. Per the germline V gene, CDR1 is MNHEY and CDR2 is SVGEGT. The CDR3 consists of 15 residues. Trimming removed 6 bases from V and 3 bases from J, with 14 bases in between. In its sample, this clone was seen a few times. The repertoire was sequenced with immunoSEQ multiplex PCR; TCRdb's copy has only in-frame clones and lacks some. Of under 150,000 clones in the sample, under 95% were seen once. The receptor's source is an adult in good health. The V and J genes are TRBV6-2 or TRBV6-3 and TRBJ2-2; D not certain. This sample comprised peripheral blood, obtained on day 0 of AZD1222 vaccination. The chain's CDR3 is CASSPSGWHTGELFF. CDR3 coding DNA: TGTGCCAGCAGCCCGAGTGGTTGGCACACCGGGGAGCTGTTTTTT.